Listed here is a single TCR beta chain. No antigen is known for it. The source of the sample is a study of Ad26.COV2.S vaccination and SARS-CoV-2 variants. Study-wide findings and caveats: The study found similar non-spike TCR breadth in vaccine and placebo recipients.

The CDR3 contains 17 residues. The V and J ends lost 0 bases and 6 bases, in that order; junction bases with no gene match: 11. Germline loops: CDR1 SGHDN, CDR2 FVKESK. Data came from immunoSEQ multiplex PCR; TCRdb stores just in-frame clones and leaves some out. Among around 450,000 clones listed, roughly 87% were seen once. Treatment reported: 15 to 20 received Ad26.COV2.S at low or high dose, single or two shots; roughly five received placebo; per-sample allocation not given. All samples were drawn on day 63, counting from the first vaccine or placebo injection. An Ad26 vector expressing Wuhan-strain SARS-CoV-2 spike constituted the vaccine.

This receptor was taken from a person between 18 and 65 years old who received the Ad26.COV2.S COVID-19 vaccine or a placebo. Specimen: peripheral blood, collected in a trial of Ad26.COV2.S vaccine versus placebo. The chain recombines TRBV14 with TRBJ2-3; 8 bases line up with TRBD1. CDR3 residues: CASSQDTRTGFMDTQYF. As DNA, the CDR3 is TGTGCCAGCAGCCAAGATACAAGGACAGGGTTTATGGATACGCAGTATTTT.